Each of the 30 T cell receptor beta chains below was sequenced from the same sample in a study of T cell responses to AZD1222 COVID-19 vaccine. Method: immunoSEQ multiplex PCR; TCRdb's copy keeps in-frame clones and lacks some. The sample lists about 150,000 clones; 90% were seen once. The sample consisted of peripheral blood, taken 28 days after the second AZD1222 dose. The origin of the receptors is an adult who received the AZD1222 COVID-19 vaccine.

In its sample, this clone was seen a few times. The chain employs TRBV28 and TRBJ2-7; no reliable D call. The CDR3 is 14 amino acids. Trimming shortened V by 2 bases and J by 6 bases, and 14 bases separated the two germline ends. Germline V gene data show CDR1 as MDHEN and CDR2 as SYDVKM. The CDR3 sequence: CASSLSVLVSEQYF. DNA for the CDR3: TGTGCCAGCAGTTTAAGCGTCCTGGTCTCCGAGCAGTACTTC. Full variable domain (rest looked up from reference TRBV28 and TRBJ2-7): DVKVTQSSRYLVKRTGEKVFLECVQDMDHENMFWYRQDPGLGLRLIYFSYDVKMKEKGDIPEGYSVSREKKERFSLILESASTNQTSMYLCASSLSVLVSEQYFGPGTRLTVT.

The rearrangement uses TRBV6-5 and TRBJ1-2, with D perhaps matching TRBD1 (5 bases). Germline V gene sequence: CDR1 MNHEY, CDR2 SVGAGI. The V gene lost 6 bases and the J gene lost 7 bases, with 9 bases spanning the gap. CDR3 length equals 11 residues. The CDR3 is CASRRGGGYTF. The DNA of the CDR3 is TGTGCCAGCAGACGGGGGGGTGGCTACACCTTC.

This clone has only a few counts. V is TRBV4-2 and J is TRBJ1-6, with TRBD1 matching over 9 bases. V trimming: 0 bases; J trimming: 2 bases; junction bases outside the gene matches: 8. The CDR3 covers 19 residues. The germline V gene encodes CDR1 LGHNA and CDR2 YNFKEQ. CDR3 sequence (DNA): TGTGCCAGCAGCCAAGAGAGGACAGGGGTTAGCACCTATAATTCACCCCTCCACTTT. This translates into CASSQERTGVSTYNSPLHF.

The chain couples TRBV6-4 to TRBJ2-1; D gene ambiguous. In germline, CDR1 is MRHNA, CDR2 SNTAGT. This CDR3 has 13 amino acids. Trimming shortened V by 2 bases and J by 8 bases, and 10 bases separated the two germline ends. The CDR3 loop is CASSDRSGDEQFF. The DNA of the CDR3 is TGTGCCAGCAGTGACCGATCAGGAGATGAGCAGTTCTTC.

This clone was observed a single time. The chain links TRBV7-9 to TRBJ2-1; D might be TRBD1 (6 bases). The length of the CDR3 is 14 residues. Germline CDR1 SEHNR, CDR2 FQNEAQ (reference sequence). Trimming cost V 5 bases and J 10 bases, with 18 bases left between them. CDR3 nucleotide sequence: TGTGCCAGCAGCCCAGCAGCCAGGGGTCCGGAGCAGTTCTTC. Amino acids: CASSPAARGPEQFF.

The CDR3 DNA is TGTGCCAGTAGTATCCGACACGACACCTACACTGAAGCTTTCTTT. It specifies CASSIRHDTYTEAFF. V gene TRBV19 combines with J gene TRBJ1-1, with unresolved D. Between the trimmed V and J ends, which lost 3 bases and 3 bases, there was a span of 14 bases. The CDR3 sequence is 15 residues long. In germline, CDR1 is LNHDA, CDR2 SQIVND (reference sequence).

The chain combines TRBV11-2 with TRBJ2-5; 10 bases line up with TRBD1. The CDR3 is 13 residues long. J lost 5 bases, V lost 4 bases, and 1 base had no gene match. The V gene's germline CDR1 is SGHAT and CDR2 FQNNGV. CDR3 amino acids: CASSSDRGETQYF. In DNA form, the CDR3 reads TGTGCCAGCAGCTCGGACAGGGGGGAGACCCAGTACTTC.

The chain carries TRBV28 and TRBJ2-3; 7 bases align to TRBD1. The CDR3 totals 14 residues. Germline trimming cut 6 bases from V and 2 bases from J; bases unmatched to any gene: 5. Germline assignment: CDR1 MDHEN and CDR2 SYDVKM. CDR3 sequence: CASSPDRVTDTQYF. Here the CDR3 DNA reads TGTGCCAGCAGCCCAGACAGGGTCACAGATACGCAGTATTTT.

The chain uses TRBV9 and TRBJ2-5, with 11 bases fitting TRBD2. The V gene end was trimmed by 3 bases and the J gene end by 5 bases; junction bases not matched to a gene: 9. The length of the CDR3 is 16 residues. Germline V gene sequence: CDR1 SGDLS, CDR2 YYNGEE. CDR3 sequence reads: CASSASGGTVGETQYF. In nucleotides, the CDR3 is TGTGCCAGCAGCGCTAGCGGGGGGACAGTCGGGGAGACCCAGTACTTC.

This clone has just one count. The CDR3 DNA reads as TGTGCCAGCAGCGTAGACAGGGTGTACACTGAAGCTTTCTTT. Protein product: CASSVDRVYTEAFF. V is TRBV9 and J is TRBJ1-1, with D perhaps matching TRBD1 (6 bases). V lost 0 bases, J lost 3 bases, and 9 bases lay in between. Per germline, CDR1 SGDLS and CDR2 YYNGEE. The CDR3 has 14 amino acids.

This clone was seen only a few times. The genes are TRBV7-7 and TRBJ2-2; TRBD2 aligns across 9 bases. Unmatched junction bases numbered 3, after V lost 9 bases and J lost 4 bases. CDR1 is SSHAT and CDR2 is FNYEAQ in the germline V gene (reference sequence). The CDR3 length is 13 residues. CDR3 loop: CASRRGGTGELFF. CDR3 nucleotide sequence: TGTGCCAGTAGGCGGGGGGGCACCGGGGAGCTGTTTTTT. The full variable domain, in which reference TRBV7-7 and TRBJ2-2 provide the parts outside the CDR3, is GAGVSQSPRYKVTKRGQDVTLRCDPISSHATLYWYQQALGQGPEFLTYFNYEAQPDKSGLPSDRFSAERPEGSISTLTIQRTEQRDSAMYRCASRRGGTGELFFGEGSRLTVL.

The V and J genes are TRBV19 and TRBJ2-7; tentative D call: TRBD1 (5 bases). V was cut by 5 bases and J by 1 base, with 12 bases left in between. The germline CDR1 and CDR2 sequences are LNHDA and SQIVND (reference sequence). The CDR3 is made up of 14 amino acids. The CDR3 DNA follows: TGTGCCAGTAGTGGACACGACAATTCCTACGAGCAGTACTTC. This codes for CASSGHDNSYEQYF.

CDR3 nucleotides: TGTGCCAGCTCACCACCAGTCAAAGGGGGCGGAAACTATGGCTACACCTTC. Translation gives CASSPPVKGGGNYGYTF. V and J are TRBV18 and TRBJ1-2; 7 bases fit TRBD1. J lost 2 bases, V lost 0 bases, and 9 bases had no gene match. CDR3 size: 17 residues. Germline CDR1 and CDR2: KGHSH and LQKENI.

V and J are TRBV30 and TRBJ2-6; D gene unclear. V lost 0 bases to trimming and J lost 4 bases, with 7 bases between them. Per germline, CDR1 GTSNPN and CDR2 SVGIG (reference sequence). The CDR3 has 14 amino acids. The CDR3 region is CAWSVGIGANVLTF. The DNA for the CDR3 is TGTGCCTGGAGTGTAGGGATCGGGGCCAACGTCCTGACTTTC.

V is TRBV4-2 and J is TRBJ2-3; 8 positions agree with TRBD2. CDR3 length: 19 amino acids. Trimming at V came to 0 bases and at J to 1 base, leaving 12 bases not matched to a gene. Per germline, CDR1 LGHNA and CDR2 YNFKEQ. This CDR3 is CASSQDRKRGGQGTDTQYF. CDR3 sequence (DNA): TGTGCCAGCAGCCAAGATCGGAAACGGGGGGGCCAAGGCACAGATACGCAGTATTTT.

The V gene is TRBV2, the J gene TRBJ1-6, with 7 bases that match TRBD1. Unmatched junction bases numbered 5, after V lost 5 bases and J lost 7 bases. CDR1 and CDR2 (germline): SNHLY, FYNNEI. This CDR3 has 14 residues. The CDR3 spells CASSRTGQNSPLHF. The CDR3 nucleotides read TGTGCCAGCAGTAGGACAGGCCAAAATTCACCCCTCCACTTT.

The chain combines TRBV7-9 with TRBJ1-1, with a tentative D call TRBD1 (6 bases). This CDR3 is 16 amino acids long. Trimming removed 3 bases at V and 0 bases at J, with 14 bases between. In germline, CDR1 is SEHNR, CDR2 FQNEAQ (reference sequence). CDR3 loop: CASSFYPGDMNTEAFF. The CDR3 DNA sequence: TGTGCCAGCAGCTTTTACCCCGGGGACATGAACACTGAAGCTTTCTTT.

The V gene is TRBV2, the J gene TRBJ1-2, with 8 bases lining up with TRBD1. The CDR3 covers 15 residues. In germline, CDR1 is SNHLY, CDR2 FYNNEI. J was trimmed by 0 bases and V by 6 bases; bases with no gene match: 6. CDR3 in DNA: TGTGCCAGCAGCGGACAGGGTGGAGCTAACTATGGCTACACCTTC. It codes for CASSGQGGANYGYTF.

The rearrangement joins TRBV12-5 to TRBJ2-3; 10 nucleotides match TRBD1. This CDR3 contains 13 residues. Trimming took 8 bases from V and 6 from J; bases not matched to a gene: 5. Germline V gene lookup returns CDR1 LGHNT and CDR2 FRNRAP. CDR3 loop: CASTGQGTDTQYF. The CDR3 DNA follows: TGTGCTAGTACGGGACAGGGGACGGATACGCAGTATTTT.

This chain uses TRBV6-5 with TRBJ2-2; tentatively, D is TRBD1 (6 bases). CDR1 MNHEY and CDR2 SVGAGI come from the germline V gene. V lost 6 bases to trimming and J lost 1 base, with 9 bases between them. This CDR3 has 14 residues. The CDR3 nucleotides read TGTGCCAGCAGACCGGACAGGAACACCGGGGAGCTGTTTTTT. Its translation: CASRPDRNTGELFF.

The V call is TRBV7-7, the J call TRBJ1-1, with no clear D. The CDR3 consists of 13 residues. V gave up 1 base and J gave up 2 bases, with 5 bases separating them. The germline V gene has CDR1 SSHAT and CDR2 FNYEAQ (reference sequence). The CDR3 protein is CASSLEVNTEAFF. The CDR3 DNA reads as TGTGCCAGCAGCTTAGAGGTCAACACTGAAGCTTTCTTT.

This sequence joins TRBV7-9 and TRBJ2-1, with 8 bases aligning to TRBD2. J was trimmed by 5 bases and V by 5 bases; bases with no gene match: 11. The CDR3 has 16 residues. CDR1 and CDR2 (germline): SEHNR, FQNEAQ (reference sequence). The CDR3 loop reads CASSHRGAGGHNEQFF. In DNA form, the CDR3 reads TGTGCCAGCAGCCACCGCGGGGCGGGGGGCCACAATGAGCAGTTCTTC.

J is TRBJ1-2 and V is TRBV3-1 (or the pseudogene TRBV3-2); no reliable D call. This CDR3 has 14 amino acids. V gave up 0 bases and J gave up 5 bases, with 10 bases separating them. The germline CDR1 and CDR2 sequences are LGHDT and YNNKEL (reference sequence). CDR3 residues: CASSQDLEGYGYTF. The CDR3 nucleotides are TGTGCCAGCAGCCAAGATCTTGAAGGTTATGGCTACACCTTC.

The gene calls are TRBV2 and TRBJ1-1; no clear D. The germline V gene encodes CDR1 SNHLY and CDR2 FYNNEI. This CDR3 comprises 11 residues. V lost 6 bases, J lost 6 bases, and 8 bases lay in between. As DNA, the CDR3 is TGTGCCAGCAGGGGGTACCCTGAAGCTTTCTTT. Translating it yields CASRGYPEAFF.

This chain links TRBV25-1 with TRBJ1-5, with 7 nucleotides matching TRBD1. Germline V lookup: CDR1 MGHDK, CDR2 SYGVNS. This CDR3 comprises 12 residues. J was trimmed by 9 bases and V by 5 bases; bases with no gene match: 4. The CDR3 here is CASSPTGLPQHF. DNA for the CDR3: TGTGCCAGCAGTCCGACAGGGTTGCCCCAGCATTTT.

The chain links TRBV19 to TRBJ2-1, with 13 nucleotides matching TRBD2. The germline V gene has CDR1 LNHDA and CDR2 SQIVND (reference sequence). The ends lost 4 bases at V and 6 bases at J; junction bases unmatched: 6. The CDR3 runs 16 residues. CDR3 amino acids: CASSRTGTSGTNEQFF. CDR3 nucleotide sequence: TGTGCCAGTAGTAGAACCGGGACTAGCGGGACCAATGAGCAGTTCTTC.

V gene TRBV20-1 combines with J gene TRBJ1-2; TRBD1 matches at 7 bases. The ends lost 2 bases at V and 8 bases at J; junction bases unmatched: 2. The CDR3 sequence is 11 residues long. Per the germline V gene, CDR1 is DFQATT and CDR2 is SNEGSKA (reference sequence). The chain's CDR3 is CSARQGVGYTF. In DNA form, the CDR3 reads TGCAGTGCTAGACAGGGGGTGGGCTACACCTTC.

The genes are TRBV28 and TRBJ2-1, with no clear D. The V gene lost 6 bases and the J gene lost 8 bases, with 14 bases spanning the gap. CDR1 and CDR2 (germline): MDHEN, SYDVKM. The CDR3 totals 13 residues. CDR3 DNA sequence: TGTGCCAGCAGAATACGACCGGATCATGAGCAGTTCTTC. Translating gives CASRIRPDHEQFF.

The V gene is TRBV5-1, the J gene TRBJ2-3, with 7 bases fitting TRBD2. V shed 3 bases and J 4 bases; nucleotides not matched to a gene: 5. The CDR3 covers 14 residues. CDR1 is SGHRS and CDR2 is YFSETQ in the germline V gene. This CDR3 reads CASSSGGYADTQYF. The CDR3 nucleotides are TGCGCCAGCAGCTCGGGGGGTTACGCAGATACGCAGTATTTT.

The chain carries TRBV10-3 and TRBJ1-3; tentatively, D is TRBD1 (5 bases). Deletions cut 3 bases from V and 1 base from J, with 10 bases between. The CDR3 has 15 amino acids. Germline lookup yields CDR1 ENHRY and CDR2 SYGVKD. The CDR3 nucleotides read TGTGCCATCAGTGAATCGCAGGGATCTGGAAACACCATATATTTT. As protein: CAISESQGSGNTIYF.